A selection of T cell receptor beta chains follows, all from one sample in a study of blood T cell repertoires in COVID-19. Libraries were prepared by immunoSEQ multiplex PCR; TCRdb keeps only in-frame clonotypes and omits some of them. Here the sample spans about 230,000 clones, about 80% being singletons. The sequencing input was peripheral blood. These TCRs come from a woman between 50 and 59 years old with acute or convalescent COVID-19. Both conserved end residues are part of each CDR3.

>TRBJ2-1|TRBV4-1
CASSQGRMSSYNEQFF
>TRBJ1-2|TRBV14
CASSKGTGVYGYTF
>TRBJ2-7|TRBV7-2
CASSFTSGGPEQYF
>TRBJ2-1|TRBV3-1/TRBV3-2
CASSHESDRGQGNEQFF
>TRBJ1-2|TRBV28
CASSLTQGYGYTF
>TRBJ1-1|TRBV2
CASSVQGGNTEAFF
>TRBJ1-2|TRBV6-5
CASNPGGSFYGYTF
>TRBJ1-1|TRBV29-1
CSVKFGQLNTEAFF
>TRBJ2-3|TRBV6-6
CASAGTSGDSHTQYF
>TRBJ2-1|TRBV14
CASSQLAGRGSNEQFF
>TRBJ2-1|TRBV2
CASSADRGDYNEQFF
>TRBJ1-1|TRBV7-9
CASSLALGEGTEAFF
>TRBJ1-2|TRBV28
CATGDGYTF
>TRBJ2-1|TRBV24-1
CAKNRRGGNEQFF
>TRBJ1-6|TRBV18
CASSPPGGNNSPLHF
>TRBJ2-2|TRBV2
CASSDPGLAGVGGGELFF
>TRBJ1-5|TRBV19
CASSNTGGSQPQHF
>TRBJ1-2|TRBV10-3
CAINPFRDRDPGEF
>TRBJ2-3|TRBV6-5
CASSSQLAGAVNTQYF
>TRBJ1-1|TRBV5-5
CASSITLRVGTEAFF
>TRBJ2-3|TRBV30
CAQRQYTDTQYF
>TRBJ1-2|TRBV5-1
CASSLFPPGQGVTFGGYTF
>TRBJ2-1|TRBV7-9
CASSLSARQPYNEQFF
>TRBJ2-7|TRBV27
CASSLTGDEQYF
>TRBJ2-5|TRBV5-5
CASSFSGEETQYF
>TRBJ2-2|TRBV6-5
CASSSQEELFF
>TRBJ1-1|TRBV5-6
CASSLWQMNTEAFF
>TRBJ1-6|TRBV6-5
CASRNRAENSPLHF
>TRBJ2-7|TRBV28
CASSKHPRQGANEQYF
>TRBJ2-1|TRBV6-6
CASSLPTSGGEQFF
>TRBJ1-1|TRBV4-3
CASSQDQGARTEAFF
>TRBJ1-6|TRBV5-1
CASSLAGEGSPLHF
>TRBJ2-7|TRBV28
CASSLPGQDYYEQYF
>TRBJ1-6|TRBV7-2
CASSSRQGALDSPLHF
>TRBJ1-5|TRBV4-2
CASSQEIGGGALKPQHF
>TRBJ1-5|TRBV6-5
CASSTQQGQPQHF
>TRBJ2-2|TRBV28
CASNGDTGELFF
>TRBJ2-2|TRBV6-1
CASSEVQNTGELFF
>TRBJ1-2|TRBV30
CAWNRASAGYGYTF
>TRBJ1-6|TRBV5-1
CASSQPDRAFSPLHF
>TRBJ2-3|TRBV6-6
CASSYLQGFTDTQYF
>TRBJ2-7|TRBV6-6
CASRGDGLEQYF
>TRBJ2-3|TRBV13
CASSANLAGKSDTQYF
>TRBJ1-1|TRBV6-5
CASRYVQGDTEAFF
>TRBJ1-4|TRBV2
CASSVLGETNEKLFF
>TRBJ1-4|TRBV9
CASSARPGTGEKLFF
>TRBJ2-1|TRBV5-4
CASSSALAGGLYNEQFF
>TRBJ2-7|TRBV7-2
CASSLKGRGVAGESYEQYF
>TRBJ2-3|TRBV29-1
CSARLTTSTDTQYF
>TRBJ1-4|TRBV30
CAWDRGSTNEKLFF
>TRBJ2-5|TRBV9
CASSRGTRSYQETQYF
>TRBJ2-7|TRBV5-6
CASSLTGSSYEQYF
>TRBJ1-1|TRBV28
CATLGQGAKVTEAFF
>TRBJ2-2|TRBV3-1/TRBV3-2
CASSQARELFF
>TRBJ1-2|TRBV5-4
CASSLRDRAYGYTF
>TRBJ1-6|TRBV19
CASSPHGQGTASPLHF
>TRBJ2-2|TRBV25-1
CASSEMGLAANTGELFF
>TRBJ2-1|TRBV5-4
CASSGRRSNEQFF
>TRBJ2-1|TRBV10-2
CASSRSNEQFF